The TCR beta chain under discussion was sequenced for a study of T-cell memory formation after mild COVID-19. Overall study: There were largely donor-specific TCR clusters. Study-level results: CD4+ clones that contracted lay mainly in CM and EM; CD8+ ones lay in EMRA. CD4/CD8 balance characterized clones contracting day 15 to 85, and CD4+ skew characterized later expanders.

Using constant-segment primers, 5'RACE produced TCR alpha and TCR beta cDNA libraries carrying sample barcodes and UMIs. One entry per CDR3 protein, called by TCRdb with MiXCR from the 5' RACE reads. The profile shows fewer than 150,000 distinct CDR3 sequences, less than 6.5% of them singletons. V lost 6 bases, J lost 8 bases, and 10 bases stayed unmatched. The CDR3 totals 14 residues. Comments on this clonotype: Its antigen is still unknown.

The chain joins TRBV12-3 or TRBV12-4 to TRBJ2-3, with 8 bases aligning to TRBD2. This receptor was identified in an adult woman who had mild COVID-19 (a few samples of this study predate the infection). Cell type and time point are not known. Sequenced sample: PBMCs or a T cell subset sorted from them (not recorded which). The CDR3 region is CASRIPGGRATQYF. The CDR3 nucleotides read TGTGCCAGCAGAATCCCGGGGGGGCGCGCTACGCAGTATTTT.